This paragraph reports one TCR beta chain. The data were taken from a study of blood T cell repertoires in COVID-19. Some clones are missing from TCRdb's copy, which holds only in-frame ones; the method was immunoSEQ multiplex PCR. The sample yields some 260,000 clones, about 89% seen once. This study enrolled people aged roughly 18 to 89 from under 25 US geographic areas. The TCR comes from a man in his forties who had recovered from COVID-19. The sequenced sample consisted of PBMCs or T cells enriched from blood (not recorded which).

In nucleotides, the CDR3 is TGTGCCAGCAGTGTTTCCGGGACAGGGAACTATGGCTACACCTTC. Translation gives CASSVSGTGNYGYTF. The gene calls are TRBV28 and TRBJ1-2; 9 positions agree with TRBD1. The CDR3 extends over 15 amino acids. Unmatched junction bases numbered 6, after V lost 5 bases and J lost 2 bases. The germline V gene has CDR1 MDHEN and CDR2 SYDVKM.